This TCR beta chain comes out of a study of T cells in Graves' hyperthyroidism and ophthalmopathy. This clonotype was seen repeatedly, ten times or more. What it binds is unknown. This CDR3 has 14 residues. Trimming removed 5 bases at V and 4 bases at J, with 14 bases between. Germline loops: CDR1 MDHEN, CDR2 SYDVKM. The study enrolled patients aged 18 to 65 with newly diagnosed hyperthyroidism of under 2 months' duration. Diagnosing involved the use of clinical symptoms, serum thyroxine and TRAb, thyroid ultrasound and orbital computed tomography. TCR beta CDR3 sequences were amplified from RNA transcripts. The TCR CDR3 first-round RT-PCR relied on the HTBI primer set. TCRdb used MiXCR to reprocess the multiplex PCR reads, holding one entry per CDR3 protein. This repertoire shows 300,000 to 450,000 distinct CDR3 sequences, about 18% found once; its top ten account for around a third. Study-wide points: Most thyroid clonotypes with frequency above 0.001 were detected in blood. Ophthalmopathy was separated from stable hyperthyroidism by a 13 V-J model.

The sequence was obtained from a woman in her twenties or thirties with Graves' hyperthyroidism that later progressed to Graves' ophthalmopathy. Sample: blood. The chain carries TRBV28 and TRBJ1-1; tentative D call: TRBD1 (6 bases). CDR3 nucleotides: TGTGCCAGCAGTGTCAGGGGAGGGGGCACTGAAGCTTTCTTT. Translated: CASSVRGGGTEAFF.